These 21 T cell receptor beta chains were sequenced from one sample in a study of shared clonotypes between healthy human individuals (dated by TCRdb to about 2020). Libraries were prepared through the immunoSEQ multiplex PCR assay. Sourced from immuneACCESS, this table was stored by TCRdb with only in-frame sequences that have V and J called. A share of the clones is absent; for the studies checked, an unresolved V gene accounts for under half, and the remainder has no known explanation. The sample profile shows 2 million to 2.5 million clones; around 93% of them were found once. The ten biggest clones cover 0.37% of the sample. Sequenced input: naive CD4+ T cells from PBMCs. In light of the paper, this sample's cell subset or site label describes: CD45RA+ positively selected. These receptors came from a man aged 18 to 29 in good health. Some clones in this sample may be carry-over from other donors' samples.

In its sample, this clone was seen once. The rearrangement uses TRBV27 and TRBJ1-2; 7 positions match TRBD1. V was pared by 3 bases and J by 0 bases, with 10 bases of the junction left unmatched. The CDR3 has 17 residues. Germline loops: CDR1 MNHEY, CDR2 SMNVEV (reference sequence). The CDR3 bases are TGTGCCAGCAGTTTTCGGCAGGGGGGATTAGCTAACTATGGCTACACCTTC. It yields the protein CASSFRQGGLANYGYTF.

With regard to this clone: In the same sample, other DNA sequences code for this CDR3. V and J are TRBV6-5 and TRBJ2-3; D may match TRBD1 or TRBD2 (6 bases each). The CDR3 is made up of 14 amino acids. In germline, CDR1 is MNHEY, CDR2 SVGAGI. V was trimmed by 7 bases and J by 2 bases, leaving 13 bases between them. The CDR3 region has the DNA TGTGCCAGCAAGGGGGGCTTACACACAGATACGCAGTATTTT. It is translated as CASKGGLHTDTQYF.

The chain carries TRBV6-5 and TRBJ1-1; no clear D gene. Per the germline V gene, CDR1 is MNHEY and CDR2 is SVGAGI. The CDR3 is 15 residues long. Between the trimmed V and J ends, which lost 10 bases and 10 bases, there was a span of 28 bases. CDR3 sequence reads: CATREVAGGVMRAFF. In DNA form, the CDR3 reads TGTGCCACCAGAGAGGTGGCAGGTGGGGTGATGCGAGCTTTCTTT.

The genes are TRBV28 and TRBJ2-5; a possible D gene is TRBD2 (6 bases). CDR1 is MDHEN and CDR2 is SYDVKM in the germline V gene. Trimming took off 3 bases at V and 4 bases at J, with 18 bases between the two ends. The CDR3 consists of 16 residues. The CDR3 bases are TGTGCCAGCAGTTTCCTGCGGGGCGCCGCGTCAGAGACCCAGTACTTC. Protein product: CASSFLRGAASETQYF.

The chain combines TRBV6-1 with TRBJ1-1, with D possibly being TRBD1 (5 bases). Germline V gene data show CDR1 as MNHNS and CDR2 as SASEGT. Trimming stripped 7 bases from V and 5 bases from J, with 14 bases between. The CDR3 length is 13 residues. CDR3 protein: CASNLGGETEAFF. CDR3 nucleotide sequence: TGTGCCAGCAACTTGGGGGGGGAAACTGAAGCTTTCTTT.

This chain connects TRBV28 to TRBJ1-2; a weak D match, TRBD1 (6 bases). V was clipped by 2 bases and J by 5 bases, with 21 bases between them. This CDR3 spans 17 amino acids. CDR1 and CDR2 (germline): MDHEN, SYDVKM. CDR3 sequence (DNA): TGTGCCAGCAGTTTAAGTTTTCGGGGGGCGCAGTTTTATGGCTACACCTTC. It translates to CASSLSFRGAQFYGYTF.

The V call is TRBV6-6, the J call TRBJ2-3; 11 bases agree with TRBD2. The length of the CDR3 is 16 residues. Germline trimming cut 6 bases from V and 4 bases from J; bases unmatched to any gene: 9. The germline V gene encodes CDR1 MNHNY and CDR2 SVGAGI (reference sequence). The CDR3 bases are TGTGCCAGCAGACGGACTTTAGCGGGAGGGCCAGATACGCAGTATTTT. Protein sequence: CASRRTLAGGPDTQYF.

V is TRBV10-3 and J is TRBJ2-7, with D hard to call. There are 16 residues in the CDR3. Germline CDR1 reads ENHRY; CDR2 reads SYGVKD. V lost 0 bases and J lost 1, with 13 bases in between. CDR3 sequence reads: CAISESYRVYSYEQYF. In DNA, the CDR3 is TGTGCCATCAGTGAGTCGTATCGGGTCTATTCCTACGAGCAGTACTTC.

The V gene is TRBV7-2, the J gene TRBJ2-7; 8 bases map to TRBD2. Germline V CDR1 and CDR2: SGHTA, FQGNSA. The CDR3 extends over 13 amino acids. J lost 3 bases, V lost 8 bases, and 6 bases had no gene match. The CDR3 is CASRRTSSYEQYF. The DNA of the CDR3 is TGTGCCAGCCGTCGGACTAGCAGCTACGAGCAGTACTTC.

The chain links TRBV6-4 to TRBJ2-5, with D uncertain. Trimming shortened V by 2 bases and J by 2 bases, and 6 bases separated the two germline ends. The germline gives CDR1 MRHNA, CDR2 SNTAGT. This CDR3 has 13 amino acids. CDR3 sequence reads: CASSDPPQETQYF. CDR3 in DNA: TGTGCCAGCAGTGACCCCCCTCAAGAGACCCAGTACTTC.

The CDR3 nucleotides are TGTGCCAGCAGCCAAGAGACCCTATACGAGCAGTACTTC. It codes for CASSQETLYEQYF. The J gene is TRBJ2-7, the V gene TRBV4-2; D gene ambiguous. The ends were cut back, 0 bases at V and 4 bases at J, with 7 bases in the middle. The germline V gene encodes CDR1 LGHNA and CDR2 YNFKEQ. The CDR3 runs 13 residues.

The chain recombines TRBV6-1 with TRBJ1-5; unclear D gene. CDR3 length: 15 amino acids. Trimming shortened V by 2 bases and J by 3 bases, and 11 bases separated the two germline ends. The germline V gene has CDR1 MNHNS and CDR2 SASEGT. CDR3 region: CASSELQPVNQPQHF. DNA of the CDR3: TGTGCCAGCAGTGAATTACAGCCCGTCAATCAGCCCCAGCATTTT.

The rearrangement uses TRBV18 and TRBJ2-2, with 8 bases lining up with TRBD1. V lost 2 bases to trimming and J lost 4 bases; unmatched junction nucleotides: 3. The CDR3 length is 15 residues. Germline values: CDR1 KGHSH, CDR2 LQKENI. CDR3 residues: CASSPATGGTGELFF. CDR3 nucleotide sequence: TGTGCCAGCTCACCAGCAACAGGGGGCACCGGGGAGCTGTTTTTT.

V gene TRBV27 combines with J gene TRBJ1-1; D gene unclear. Trimming cost V 0 bases and J 1 base, with 15 bases left between them. CDR1 is MNHEY, CDR2 SMNVEV, per germline (reference sequence). This CDR3 has 17 amino acids. CDR3 DNA sequence: TGTGCCAGCAGTTTATCAGGTCTCCTCTTGCGGAACACTGAAGCTTTCTTT. It translates to CASSLSGLLLRNTEAFF.

The CDR3 DNA reads as TGTGCCAGCAGCTTGTCTTGGACAGGGCTGGCGGCAGATACGCAGTATTTT. This gives the protein CASSLSWTGLAADTQYF. The V and J genes are TRBV5-8 and TRBJ2-3, with 8 bases fitting TRBD1. Germline values: CDR1 SGHTS, CDR2 YDEGEE. J was trimmed by 4 bases and V by 1 base; bases with no gene match: 11. The CDR3 totals 17 residues.

This clone was recorded once. The V call is TRBV5-8, the J call TRBJ2-7, with 9 positions matching TRBD1. The V gene end was trimmed by 5 bases and the J gene end by 3 bases; junction bases not matched to a gene: 12. Germline V gene data show CDR1 as SGHTS and CDR2 as YDEGEE. This CDR3 spans 16 amino acids. The CDR3 loop reads CASRPLPGQGNYEQYF. CDR3 nucleotide sequence: TGTGCCAGCAGGCCACTACCGGGACAGGGTAACTACGAGCAGTACTTC.

This clone was counted a single time. This rearrangement joins TRBV7-6 to TRBJ1-5; 12 bases line up with TRBD1. The germline gives CDR1 SGHVS, CDR2 FNYEAQ. The CDR3 extends over 15 amino acids. Trimming at V came to 5 bases and at J to 5 bases, leaving 4 bases not matched to a gene. The CDR3 spells CASSPGQGAHQPQHF. The CDR3 DNA sequence: TGTGCCAGCAGCCCGGGACAGGGGGCTCATCAGCCCCAGCATTTT.

The chain uses TRBV30 and TRBJ2-3; D could derive from TRBD1 or TRBD2 (5 bases each). V dropped 0 bases and J dropped 14 bases, with 21 bases sitting between them. The CDR3 is 14 residues long. Germline V gives CDR1 GTSNPN, CDR2 SVGIG (reference sequence). Here the CDR3 reads CAWSVFLGTLPPYF. The DNA of the CDR3 is TGTGCCTGGAGTGTTTTTTTGGGGACCCTCCCTCCGTATTTT.

The chain carries TRBV4-1 and TRBJ1-2; possibly TRBD1 for D (5 bases). Germline values: CDR1 MGHRA, CDR2 YSYEKL. The CDR3 runs to 14 residues. Trimming pared 1 base from V and 6 bases from J, leaving 12 bases between. The CDR3 here is CASSQVLGANGYTF. Here the CDR3 DNA reads TGCGCCAGCAGCCAAGTTCTAGGGGCCAATGGCTACACCTTC.

V gene TRBV7-2 combines with J gene TRBJ2-3; D gene uncertain. Germline assignment: CDR1 SGHTA and CDR2 FQGNSA. The CDR3 extends over 15 amino acids. The V end was cut by 1 base, the J end by 5 bases, with 13 bases between. DNA for the CDR3: TGTGCCAGCAGCTTAGTTAGCTACGCTGAAGATACGCAGTATTTT. It translates to CASSLVSYAEDTQYF.

The chain couples TRBV6-1 to TRBJ2-1, with D maybe TRBD1 (5 bases). Trimming left V 6 bases short and J 5 bases short, with 17 bases between. CDR3 length: 15 residues. Germline values: CDR1 MNHNS, CDR2 SASEGT. CDR3 amino acids: CASSGTGADNNEQFF. In DNA form, the CDR3 reads TGTGCCAGCAGCGGAACTGGGGCAGATAACAATGAGCAGTTCTTC.